These 9 T cell receptor beta chains originate from one sample sequenced in a study of tumor-infiltrating lymphocytes in primary liver carcinoma. Germline DNA was also extracted, while the blood RNA originated from unsorted whole blood. Production of TCR beta cDNA used 400 to 600 ng total RNA together with a constant-region primer. Nested multiplex PCR, run for three rounds with slightly modified ARM-PCR, yielded TCR beta libraries. Researchers ran the first two PCR rounds for ten to eleven cycles each with TRBV1-TRBV30 forward primers and a C-beta reverse primer. Each CDR3 protein gets one entry after TCRdb re-called the multiplex PCR reads with MiXCR. This table has fewer than 400,000 distinct CDR3 sequences, around three fifths appearing once. The sequencing sample was made of peripheral blood. All receptors derive from a woman in her twenties or thirties with primary liver carcinoma and hepatitis B virus infection.

This clonotype appeared a few times. The rearrangement uses TRBV6-2 or TRBV6-3 and TRBJ1-5; D is ambiguous. The CDR3 covers 17 residues. V lost 0 bases to trimming and J lost 5 bases, with 17 bases between them. CDR1 MNHEY and CDR2 SVGEGT come from the germline V gene. DNA for the CDR3: TGTGCCAGCAGTTACTCACCCGGAAGCAGGAACTATCAGCCCCAGCATTTT. Encoded protein: CASSYSPGSRNYQPQHF.

The rearrangement uses TRBV11-2 and TRBJ1-5; possibly TRBD1 for D (6 bases). The DNA end favors TRBJ2-3, so the J call may be wrong. This CDR3 spans 15 amino acids. CDR1 is SGHAT, CDR2 FQNNGV, per germline. CDR3 nucleotide sequence: TGTGCCAGCAGTCCAACGACAGGAGTGGGTCAGTCCCAGTATTTT. This sequence encodes CASSPTTGVGQSQYF.

This clonotype has a handful of counts. The junction departs from the called germline gene at one end, perhaps through a read error. The chain uses TRBV28 and TRBJ2-4; the D is unclear. CDR3 size: 14 residues. CDR1 is MDHEN and CDR2 is SYDVKM in the germline V gene. Written as DNA, the CDR3 is TGTGCTAGCACCTTCCTTGGAGCCAAAAACATTCAGTACTTC. Translated, it gives CASTFLGAKNIQYF.

As regards this clonotype: The junction does not match germline at one end; this may be a read error. J is TRBJ1-5 and V is TRBV5-6; D gene ambiguous. Germline lookup yields CDR1 SGHDT and CDR2 YYEEEE. There are 15 residues in the CDR3. The CDR3 here is CASSPAGLSNQPQHF. Written as DNA, the CDR3 is TGTGCCAGCAGCCCGGCGGGTTTAAGCAATCAACCCCAGCATTTT.

This clonotype was detected many times. The chain employs TRBV11-2 and TRBJ2-5; D unclear. Germline loops: CDR1 SGHAT, CDR2 FQNNGV. V was shortened by 6 bases and J by 2 bases, with 13 bases between the two germline ends. The CDR3 length is 14 residues. The CDR3 sequence: CASRSLAEQETQYF. CDR3 nucleotides: TGTGCCAGCAGATCCTTAGCAGAACAAGAGACCCAGTACTTC. The full variable domain, rest sourced from reference TRBV11-2 and TRBJ2-5, is EAGVAQSPRYKIIEKRQSVAFWCNPISGHATLYWYQQILGQGPKLLIQFQNNGVVDDSQLPKDRFSAERLKGVDSTLKIQPAKLEDSAVYLCASRSLAEQETQYFGPGTRLLVL.

This clonotype has ten or more counts. The V and J genes are TRBV4-2 and TRBJ2-1, with D tentatively TRBD1 or TRBD2 (5 bases each). V lost 1 base, J lost 8 bases, and 18 bases lay in between. This CDR3 has 16 residues. Germline V gives CDR1 LGHNA, CDR2 YNFKEQ. CDR3 in amino acids: CASSQAGTLFNDEQFF. DNA of the CDR3: TGTGCCAGCAGCCAAGCCGGGACCCTATTTAACGATGAGCAGTTCTTC.

As to this clonotype: One junction end disagrees with the germline gene, perhaps due to a read error. The chain uses TRBV5-4 and TRBJ2-2, with 12 bases that match TRBD2. Germline CDR1 reads SGHNT; CDR2 reads YYREEE (reference sequence). The CDR3 contains 17 residues. In DNA, the CDR3 is TGTGCCAGCAGCTCCCGGACTAGCGGGATTAACATCGGGGAGCTGTTTTTT. It codes for CASSSRTSGINIGELFF.

About this clonotype itself: A much larger clonotype is one base distant, so this may be a read error. The chain couples TRBV6-5 to TRBJ1-5; no clear D gene. Trimming removed 5 bases from V and 6 bases from J, with 11 bases in between. CDR1 is MNHEY, CDR2 SVGAGI, per germline. CDR3 length equals 13 residues. CDR3 sequence reads: CASSTDTSQPQHF. The CDR3 DNA follows: TGTGCCAGCAGTACCGACACAAGTCAGCCCCAGCATTTT.

Notes on this clonotype: This may be a read error: a much more frequent sequence differs by one nucleotide. V and J are TRBV12-3 or TRBV12-4 and TRBJ2-3; either TRBD1 or TRBD2 may supply D (5 bases each). The CDR3 length is 14 residues. The germline V and J ends were trimmed by 11 bases and 5 bases, with 20 bases remaining between them. The CDR3 region is CASRVYGMGDTQYF. CDR3 bases: TGTGCCTCCAGGGTTTACGGGATGGGAGATACGCAGTATTTT.